The next 8 T cell receptor beta chains were all read from a single sample in a study of control samples from healthy donors and cancer patients. The table came from immunoSEQ multiplex PCR; TCRdb's copy has only in-frame clones and leaves some out. This sample has some 170,000 clones; 96% occur once, and the top ten carry under 1.2%. Specimen: blood. The receptor source for this set is a woman aged 30 to 39 in good health.

The chain employs TRBV5-4 and TRBJ1-1, with 7 bases fitting TRBD1. Germline loops: CDR1 SGHNT, CDR2 YYREEE (reference sequence). The CDR3 totals 16 residues. The V gene end was trimmed by 0 bases and the J gene end by 4 bases; junction bases not matched to a gene: 9. DNA for the CDR3: TGTGCCAGCAGCTTGGAGACAGGGATCCCCACCACTGAAGCTTTCTTT. It specifies CASSLETGIPTTEAFF.

The chain carries TRBV25-1 and TRBJ2-5; TRBD1 matches 9 bases. J lost 4 bases, V lost 7 bases, and 7 bases had no gene match. The CDR3 runs 14 residues. Germline CDR1 is MGHDK and CDR2 is SYGVNS. This CDR3 reads CASISQGASETQYF. CDR3 nucleotides: TGTGCCAGCATCTCACAGGGGGCTTCAGAGACCCAGTACTTC.

The chain is built from TRBV12-3 or TRBV12-4 and TRBJ1-1; D gene ambiguous. Trimming removed 7 bases at V and 1 base at J, with 4 bases between. This CDR3 contains 11 residues. The CDR3 coding sequence is TGTGCCAGCAAAAAGAACACTGAAGCTTTCTTT. The encoded protein is CASKKNTEAFF.

This CDR3 is CATSRERSENSPLHF. The CDR3 bases are TGTGCCACCAGCAGAGAACGGTCAGAAAATTCACCCCTCCACTTT. V usage is TRBV15 and J usage is TRBJ1-6; no firm D call. This CDR3 has 15 amino acids. Trimming removed 0 bases from V and 7 bases from J, with 10 bases in between. From germline, CDR1 is LNHNV and CDR2 YYDKDF (reference sequence).

V and J are TRBV7-8 and TRBJ2-5, with TRBD1 identical over 12 bases. The length of the CDR3 is 15 residues. V lost 5 bases, J lost 2 bases, and 3 bases stayed unmatched. CDR1 SGHVS and CDR2 FQNEAQ come from the germline V gene. Written as DNA, the CDR3 is TGTGCCAGCAGCAGGGACAGGGGGCCTCAAGAGACCCAGTACTTC. This gives the protein CASSRDRGPQETQYF.

The J gene is TRBJ1-6, the V gene TRBV2; D not certain. V shed 5 bases and J shed 2 bases, with 10 bases lying between them. The CDR3 has 15 residues. Germline values: CDR1 SNHLY, CDR2 FYNNEI. The CDR3 DNA reads as TGTGCCAGCAGTCCGTCGGGCCCCTATAATTCACCCCTCCACTTT. As protein: CASSPSGPYNSPLHF. The complete variable domain, with remaining parts taken from reference TRBV2 and TRBJ1-6, reads EPEVTQTPSHQVTQMGQEVILRCVPISNHLYFYWYRQILGQKVEFLVSFYNNEISEKSEIFDDQFSVERPDGSNFTLKIRSTKLEDSAMYFCASSPSGPYNSPLHFGNGTRLTVT.

J is TRBJ1-1 and V is TRBV20-1; no clear D. The ends were cut back, 5 bases at V and 11 bases at J, with 9 bases in the middle. The germline CDR1 and CDR2 sequences are DFQATT and SNEGSKA (reference sequence). This CDR3 has 9 residues. The CDR3 reads CSAPRVAFF. CDR3 DNA: TGCAGTGCTCCTAGGGTGGCTTTCTTT.

Worth noting for this clone: A read error may produce the germline difference seen at one junction end. The gene calls are TRBV7-7 and TRBJ2-7; a possible D gene is TRBD1 (5 bases). The length of the CDR3 is 15 residues. Germline V CDR1 and CDR2: SSHAT, FNYEAQ (reference sequence). CDR3: CASSLAEDSSYEQYF. CDR3 nucleotides: TGTGCTAGCAGCTTAGCTGAAGACAGCTCCTACGAGCAGTACTTC.